Following are 24 T cell receptor beta chains from one sample sequenced in a study of OX40 agonist ivuxolimab in advanced cancers. Clones were read by immunoSEQ multiplex PCR, and TCRdb kept only the in-frame ones, dropping some. The repertoire holds 20,000 to 25,000 clones, approximately 87% seen once, with roughly 25% in the top ten. This material consisted of CD4+ or CD8+ T cells sorted from blood, taken in a trial of the OX40 agonist ivuxolimab. These receptors originate from an adult with an advanced solid tumor such as melanoma, head and neck, liver or kidney cancer.

The chain is built from TRBV6-1 and TRBJ1-1; no clear D gene. CDR3 length: 14 amino acids. Germline V gives CDR1 MNHNS, CDR2 SASEGT. Trimming stripped 2 bases from V and 5 bases from J, with 12 bases between. CDR3 in DNA: TGTGCCAGCAGTGAAAGTAGCGGGGAAACTGAAGCTTTCTTT. The encoded protein is CASSESSGETEAFF.

The chain has TRBV5-1 and TRBJ2-1; a possible D gene is TRBD1 (6 bases). CDR1 is SGHRS and CDR2 is YFSETQ in the germline V gene. CDR3 length: 15 residues. The ends were cut back, 0 bases at V and 4 bases at J, with 11 bases in the middle. CDR3 coding DNA: TGCGCCAGCAGCTTGGAACAGGGCTCTTACAATGAGCAGTTCTTC. The encoded protein is CASSLEQGSYNEQFF.

The CDR3 DNA sequence: TGTGCCAGCAGACCTATGGCGGGGACGGGCACTGAAGCTTTCTTT. It is translated as CASRPMAGTGTEAFF. The V and J genes are TRBV6-6 and TRBJ1-1; D might be TRBD1 (5 bases). The germline V and J ends were trimmed by 6 bases and 4 bases, with 18 bases remaining between them. The CDR3 consists of 15 residues. The germline V gene has CDR1 MNHNY and CDR2 SVGAGI (reference sequence).

This clone was counted a single time. V is TRBV6-1 and J is TRBJ2-5; D tentatively fits TRBD1 or TRBD2 (5 bases each). Germline V gene lookup returns CDR1 MNHNS and CDR2 SASEGT. The CDR3 is made up of 13 amino acids. V was trimmed by 1 base and J by 3 bases, leaving 6 bases between them. Written as DNA, the CDR3 is TGTGCCAGCAGTGAAGTGGGGGAAGAGACCCAGTACTTC. It is translated as CASSEVGEETQYF.

In nucleotides, the CDR3 is TGTGCCAGCAGCTCTAAGGGGGCGTTTCTCACTGAAGCTTTCTTT. It encodes CASSSKGAFLTEAFF. V and J are TRBV7-8 and TRBJ1-1, with 7 bases matching TRBD1. The CDR3 covers 15 residues. Germline V gene data show CDR1 as SGHVS and CDR2 as FQNEAQ. V was clipped by 4 bases and J by 4 bases; unmatched bases: 9.

V is TRBV5-6 and J is TRBJ1-1; TRBD1 is a possible D gene (5 bases). Germline V gene lookup returns CDR1 SGHDT and CDR2 YYEEEE. The CDR3 spans 12 residues. V lost 0 bases to trimming and J lost 6 bases, with 6 bases between them. The CDR3 DNA is TGTGCCAGCAGCTTGGGGACACCTGAAGCTTTCTTT. Its protein is CASSLGTPEAFF.

The chain is built from TRBV29-1 and TRBJ1-2; D not resolved. Trimming left V 3 bases short and J 6 bases short, with 14 bases between. CDR1 SQVTM and CDR2 ANQGSEA come from the germline V gene. The CDR3 length is 13 residues. DNA of the CDR3: TGCAGCGTTGAGGGCGACGGCGCGAATGGCTACACCTTC. As protein: CSVEGDGANGYTF.

V gene TRBV19 combines with J gene TRBJ1-2; 7 bases match TRBD1. From germline, CDR1 is LNHDA and CDR2 SQIVND (reference sequence). Losses at the gene ends were 7 bases for V and 0 bases for J; bases not matched to a gene: 8. This CDR3 comprises 15 residues. CDR3 loop: CASTLETGSNYGYTF. The CDR3 DNA reads TGTGCCAGTACCTTAGAGACAGGGTCTAACTATGGCTACACCTTC. The whole variable domain, remainder taken from reference TRBV19 and TRBJ1-2, is DGGITQSPKYLFRKEGQNVTLSCEQNLNHDAMYWYRQDPGQGLRLIYYSQIVNDFQKGDIAEGYSVSREKKESFPLTVTSAQKNPTAFYLCASTLETGSNYGYTFGSGTRLTVV.

The chain has TRBV6-6 and TRBJ1-2; D remains unclear. Trimming shortened V by 2 bases and J by 5 bases, and 6 bases separated the two germline ends. This CDR3 contains 12 residues. Germline V lookup: CDR1 MNHNY, CDR2 SVGAGI (reference sequence). DNA for the CDR3: TGTGCCAGCAGTTACGATGGTTATGGCTACACCTTC. Protein: CASSYDGYGYTF.

The CDR3 coding sequence is TGTGCCAGCGGAACAGCGGGGGGATTCACAGATACGCAGTATTTT. Protein: CASGTAGGFTDTQYF. The V call is TRBV5-6, the J call TRBJ2-3; TRBD2 matches 9 bases. The J segment lost 2 bases and the V segment lost 7 bases, leaving 8 bases of the junction unmatched. Germline V gene sequence: CDR1 SGHDT, CDR2 YYEEEE. The length of the CDR3 is 15 residues. The whole variable domain, remainder taken from reference TRBV5-6 and TRBJ2-3, is DAGVTQSPTHLIKTRGQQVTLRCSPKSGHDTVSWYQQALGQGPQFIFQYYEEEERQRGNFPDRFSGHQFPNYSSELNVNALLLGDSALYLCASGTAGGFTDTQYFGPGTRLTVL.

In the case of this clone: The sample carries other DNA sequences with the same CDR3. The rearrangement uses TRBV7-3 and TRBJ1-1; tentatively, D is TRBD1 (5 bases). The ends were cut back, 3 bases at V and 1 base at J, with 9 bases in the middle. Per the germline V gene, CDR1 is SGHTA and CDR2 is FQGTGA. The CDR3 runs 14 residues. Written as DNA, the CDR3 is TGTGCCAGCAGCTTTGGGGGAACGAACACTGAAGCTTTCTTT. The encoded protein is CASSFGGTNTEAFF.

The rearrangement links TRBV7-9 to TRBJ1-2; weak D call: TRBD1 (5 bases). Germline assignment: CDR1 SEHNR and CDR2 FQNEAQ (reference sequence). Trimming took off 5 bases at V and 6 bases at J, with 16 bases between the two ends. The CDR3 loop spans 14 amino acids. This CDR3 reads CASSPWGPSNGYTF. As DNA, the CDR3 is TGTGCCAGCAGCCCCTGGGGCCCATCAAATGGCTACACCTTC.

This sequence joins TRBV14 and TRBJ2-5; D gene uncertain. Germline CDR1 is SGHDN and CDR2 is FVKESK. The V and J ends lost 1 base and 5 bases respectively, with 14 bases between them. The CDR3 loop spans 15 amino acids. The CDR3 DNA is TGTGCCAGCAGCCAAGGGGCGGACGTTCGGGAGACCCAGTACTTC. It specifies CASSQGADVRETQYF.

CDR3: CASSYYGTGEVEAFF. The CDR3 DNA follows: TGCGCCAGCAGCTACTATGGGACAGGGGAAGTTGAAGCTTTCTTT. The chain recombines TRBV5-1 with TRBJ1-1; TRBD1 aligns across 10 bases. Germline loops: CDR1 SGHRS, CDR2 YFSETQ. Losses at the gene ends were 3 bases for V and 7 bases for J; bases not matched to a gene: 9. This CDR3 spans 15 amino acids.

The J gene is TRBJ1-6, the V gene TRBV7-9; a weak D match, TRBD1 (6 bases). CDR3 size: 17 residues. CDR1 is SEHNR and CDR2 is FQNEAQ in the germline V gene (reference sequence). Between the trimmed V and J ends, which lost 5 bases and 8 bases, there was a span of 22 bases. The CDR3 sequence is CASSPGERGRVHSPLHF. CDR3 bases: TGTGCCAGCAGCCCCGGGGAGAGGGGGAGAGTGCATTCACCCCTCCACTTT.

V usage is TRBV7-6 and J usage is TRBJ2-3, with TRBD2 identical over 7 bases. With V trimmed by 3 bases and J by 2 bases, 5 bases remained unmatched. Germline V gene sequence: CDR1 SGHVS, CDR2 FNYEAQ. The CDR3 is 15 amino acids. Here the CDR3 reads CASSFWGGDTDTQYF. In DNA form, the CDR3 reads TGTGCCAGCAGCTTTTGGGGGGGTGACACAGATACGCAGTATTTT.

The rearrangement links TRBV10-3 to TRBJ1-1, with 7 positions matching TRBD1. CDR1 and CDR2 (germline): ENHRY, SYGVKD. This CDR3 is 14 amino acids long. The J segment lost 0 bases and the V segment lost 7 bases, leaving 5 bases of the junction unmatched. CDR3 region: CAITTDRMNTEAFF. The CDR3 nucleotides read TGTGCCATCACAACGGACAGGATGAACACTGAAGCTTTCTTT.

This chain joins TRBV6-6 and TRBJ2-7; no clear D. In germline, CDR1 is MNHNY, CDR2 SVGAGI (reference sequence). The length of the CDR3 is 11 residues. Trimming took off 4 bases at V and 4 bases at J, with 5 bases between the two ends. CDR3 nucleotides: TGTGCCAGCAGTTCACATTACGAGCAGTACTTC. Its protein is CASSSHYEQYF.

A single count supports this clone. The chain is built from TRBV7-6 and TRBJ1-1; 11 bases line up with TRBD1. V dropped 1 base and J dropped 6; count of bases not matched to a gene: 1. The germline CDR1 and CDR2 sequences are SGHVS and FNYEAQ. The CDR3 runs 14 residues. DNA for the CDR3: TGTGCCAGCAGCTTAGTGGGACAGGGGGCTGAAGCTTTCTTT. Protein product: CASSLVGQGAEAFF. The variable domain in full, with the rest retrieved from reference TRBV7-6 and TRBJ1-1, is GAGVSQSPRYKVTKRGQDVALRCDPISGHVSLYWYRQALGQGPEFLTYFNYEAQQDKSGLPNDRFSAERPEGSISTLTIQRTEQRDSAMYRCASSLVGQGAEAFFGQGTRLTVV.

This chain joins TRBV9 and TRBJ2-1; no clear D. The CDR3 is 13 amino acids. Germline V gene data show CDR1 as SGDLS and CDR2 as YYNGEE. V was trimmed by 5 bases and J by 5 bases, leaving 11 bases between them. The CDR3 bases are TGTGCCAGCAGTCCTATCCGTCACAATGAGCAGTTCTTC. Translated: CASSPIRHNEQFF.

V is TRBV4-2 and J is TRBJ2-5, with D possibly being TRBD2 (5 bases). This CDR3 contains 15 residues. The V gene's germline CDR1 is LGHNA and CDR2 YNFKEQ. V was cut by 2 bases and J by 3 bases, with 13 bases left in between. Written as DNA, the CDR3 is TGTGCCAGCAGCCAATGGGAGAGAACTAAAGAGACCCAGTACTTC. As protein: CASSQWERTKETQYF.

The J gene is TRBJ2-7, the V gene TRBV5-5, with no clear D. Trimming took 5 bases from V and 0 from J, leaving 9 bases between them. CDR3 size: 13 residues. CDR1 is SGHKS, CDR2 YYEKEE, per germline (reference sequence). DNA for the CDR3: TGTGCCAGCAGTCCTTCACCCTCCTACGAGCAGTACTTC. This codes for CASSPSPSYEQYF.

V usage is TRBV29-1 and J usage is TRBJ2-1; D gene ambiguous. V was pared by 1 base and J by 6 bases, with 7 bases between. The CDR3 contains 12 residues. CDR1 and CDR2 (germline): SQVTM, ANQGSEA. The CDR3 nucleotides are TGCAGCGTTGAAGCTTCCGGCAATGAGCAGTTCTTC. Amino acid sequence: CSVEASGNEQFF.

The chain joins TRBV11-2 to TRBJ2-3; D remains unclear. Trimming stripped 5 bases from V and 0 bases from J, with 15 bases between. CDR1 and CDR2 (germline): SGHAT, FQNNGV. The CDR3 contains 16 residues. CDR3 DNA: TGTGCCAGCAGCACCCGTCCTACTTATAGCACAGATACGCAGTATTTT. This gives the protein CASSTRPTYSTDTQYF. The full variable domain, its missing parts supplied by reference TRBV11-2 and TRBJ2-3, is EAGVAQSPRYKIIEKRQSVAFWCNPISGHATLYWYQQILGQGPKLLIQFQNNGVVDDSQLPKDRFSAERLKGVDSTLKIQPAKLEDSAVYLCASSTRPTYSTDTQYFGPGTRLTVL.